Ten or more counts support the clone carrying this T cell receptor beta chain. Patients selected for sequencing had displayed CD8+CD57+ cell expansion by flow cytometry. Patients had undergone no therapy by the time their blood was sampled. In germline, CDR1 is SEHNR, CDR2 FQNEAQ (reference sequence). Trimming cost V 5 bases and J 6 bases; bases outside gene matches: 10. This CDR3 is 16 amino acids long. Researchers used genomic DNA as the template to profile TCR beta VDJ and CDR3. TCRdb used MiXCR to reprocess the reads, holding one entry per CDR3 protein. The sample shows roughly 500,000 distinct CDR3 sequences, 25% to 40% of them seen only once. The sample belongs to a study of CD8+CD57+ T cells in acquired aplastic anemia.

The receptor was derived from a human donor with aplastic anemia. V gene TRBV7-9 combines with J gene TRBJ2-3, with TRBD1 matching over 11 bases. Sequenced input: sorted CD4+, CD8+, or CD8+CD57+ T cells (not recorded which) from PBMCs. CDR3 in DNA: TGTGCCAGCAGCCCCGAAGGACAGGGGGCATCGGATACGCAGTATTTT. Protein: CASSPEGQGASDTQYF.